This T cell receptor (beta chain) came from a study of CD8+CD57+ T cells in acquired aplastic anemia. The overall study: DNA per sorted CD4+ or CD8+ sample ranged roughly 0.19 to 30 ug, averaging around 3.1 ug.

Study conclusions and caveats: Sharing between patients and controls was observed for some 27 CD8+ CDR3 sequences.

It was genomic DNA that served as the template for profiling TCR beta VDJ and CDR3. TCRdb itself ran the reads through MiXCR, one entry per CDR3 protein. This sample has 150,000 to 200,000 distinct CDR3 sequences, with around 60% found just once. With respect to this clonotype: No antigen is known for it.

V lost 6 bases, J lost 7 bases, and 6 bases stayed unmatched. The CDR3 loop spans 15 amino acids. CDR1 and CDR2 from the germline V gene are ENHRY and SYGVKD. The TCR originated in a human donor in good health. The specimen sequenced was sorted CD4+, CD8+, or CD8+CD57+ T cells (not recorded which) from PBMCs. The chain joins TRBV10-3 to TRBJ1-4; 12 bases align to TRBD1. The CDR3: CAISGDRGPGEKLFF. CDR3 nucleotide sequence: TGTGCCATCAGCGGGGACAGGGGGCCAGGTGAAAAACTGTTTTTT.